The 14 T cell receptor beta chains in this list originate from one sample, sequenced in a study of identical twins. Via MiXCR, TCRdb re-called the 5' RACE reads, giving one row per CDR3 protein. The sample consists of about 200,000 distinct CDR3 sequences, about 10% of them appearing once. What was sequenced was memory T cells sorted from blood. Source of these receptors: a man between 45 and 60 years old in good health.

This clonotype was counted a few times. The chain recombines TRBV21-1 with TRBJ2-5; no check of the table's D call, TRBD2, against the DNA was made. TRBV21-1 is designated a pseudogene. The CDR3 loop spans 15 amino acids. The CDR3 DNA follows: TGTGCCAGCAGCGAGACTAGCGGGAGGCTAGAGACCCAGTACTTC. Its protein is CASSETSGRLETQYF.

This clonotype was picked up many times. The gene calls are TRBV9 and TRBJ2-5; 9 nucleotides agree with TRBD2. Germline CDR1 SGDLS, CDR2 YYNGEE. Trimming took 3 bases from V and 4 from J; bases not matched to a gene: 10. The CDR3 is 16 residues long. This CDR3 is CASSAQPGLAGETQYF. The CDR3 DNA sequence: TGTGCCAGCAGCGCCCAGCCGGGACTAGCTGGAGAGACCCAGTACTTC.

In nucleotides, the CDR3 is TGTGCCAGCAGTAAACGACAGGGGGGGAACACTGAAGCTTTCTTT. Translation gives CASSKRQGGNTEAFF. This chain links TRBV6-1 with TRBJ1-1; 9 bases map to TRBD1. V lost 5 bases, J lost 1 base, and 5 bases stayed unmatched. Looked up from germline, CDR1 is MNHNS and CDR2 is SASEGT. This CDR3 comprises 15 residues.

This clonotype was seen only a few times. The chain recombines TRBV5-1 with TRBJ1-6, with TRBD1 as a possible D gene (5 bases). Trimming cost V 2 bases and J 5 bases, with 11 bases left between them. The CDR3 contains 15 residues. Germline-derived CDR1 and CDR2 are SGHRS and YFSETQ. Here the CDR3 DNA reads TGCGCCAGCAGCTTCGACAGTTCTGATAATTCACCCCTCCACTTT. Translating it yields CASSFDSSDNSPLHF.

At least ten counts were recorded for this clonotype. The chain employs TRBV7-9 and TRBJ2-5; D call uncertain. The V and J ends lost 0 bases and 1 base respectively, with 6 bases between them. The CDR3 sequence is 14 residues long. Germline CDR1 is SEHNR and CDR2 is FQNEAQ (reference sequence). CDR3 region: CASSLAGTQETQYF. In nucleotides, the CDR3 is TGTGCCAGCAGCTTAGCTGGAACCCAAGAGACCCAGTACTTC.

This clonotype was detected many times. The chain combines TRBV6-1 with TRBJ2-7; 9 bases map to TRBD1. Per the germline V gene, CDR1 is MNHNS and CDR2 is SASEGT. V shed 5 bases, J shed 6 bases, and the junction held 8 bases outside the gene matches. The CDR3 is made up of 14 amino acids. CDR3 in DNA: TGTGCCAGCAGTCGCACCGGGACAGGGAGCGAGCAGTACTTC. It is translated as CASSRTGTGSEQYF.

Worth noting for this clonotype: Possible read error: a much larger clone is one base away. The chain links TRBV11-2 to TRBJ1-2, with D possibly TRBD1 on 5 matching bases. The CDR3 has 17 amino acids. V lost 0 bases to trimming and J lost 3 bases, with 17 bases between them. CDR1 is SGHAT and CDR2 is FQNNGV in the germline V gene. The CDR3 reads CASSLDGGTSFYYGYTF. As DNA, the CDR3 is TGTGCCAGCAGCTTAGATGGGGGGACTAGTTTTTACTATGGCTACACCTTC.

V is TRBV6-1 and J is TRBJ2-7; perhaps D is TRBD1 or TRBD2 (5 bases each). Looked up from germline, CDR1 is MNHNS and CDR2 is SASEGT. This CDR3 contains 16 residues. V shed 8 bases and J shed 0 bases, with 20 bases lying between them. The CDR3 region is CASEGVGPTSSYEQYF. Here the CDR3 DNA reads TGTGCCAGCGAGGGAGTGGGGCCGACCAGCTCCTACGAGCAGTACTTC.

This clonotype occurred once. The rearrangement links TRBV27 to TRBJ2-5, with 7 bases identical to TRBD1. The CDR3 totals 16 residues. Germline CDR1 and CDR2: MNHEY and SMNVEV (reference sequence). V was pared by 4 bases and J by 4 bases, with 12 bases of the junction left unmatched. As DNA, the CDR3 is TGTGCCAGCAGTTCCCTAAGGGACACAGGGGCAGAGACCCAGTACTTC. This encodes CASSSLRDTGAETQYF.

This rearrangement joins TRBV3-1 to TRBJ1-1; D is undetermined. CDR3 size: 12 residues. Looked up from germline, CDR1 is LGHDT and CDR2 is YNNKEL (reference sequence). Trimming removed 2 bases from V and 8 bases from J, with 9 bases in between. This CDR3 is CASSQNSKEAFF. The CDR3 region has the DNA TGTGCCAGCAGCCAAAATTCTAAGGAAGCTTTCTTT.

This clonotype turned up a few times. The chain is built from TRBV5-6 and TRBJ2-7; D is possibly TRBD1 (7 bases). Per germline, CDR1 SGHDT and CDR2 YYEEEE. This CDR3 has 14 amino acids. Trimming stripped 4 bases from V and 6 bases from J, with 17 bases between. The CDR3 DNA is TGTGCCAGCAGCCTAAGGGCAGGGGGGATCGAGCAGTACTTC. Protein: CASSLRAGGIEQYF. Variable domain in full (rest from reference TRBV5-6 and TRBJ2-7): DAGVTQSPTHLIKTRGQQVTLRCSPKSGHDTVSWYQQALGQGPQFIFQYYEEEERQRGNFPDRFSGHQFPNYSSELNVNALLLGDSALYLCASSLRAGGIEQYFGPGTRLTVT.

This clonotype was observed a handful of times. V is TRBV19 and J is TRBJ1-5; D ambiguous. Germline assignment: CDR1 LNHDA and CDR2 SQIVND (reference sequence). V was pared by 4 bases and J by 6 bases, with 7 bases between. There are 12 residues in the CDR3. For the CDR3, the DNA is TGTGCCAGTAGTAAGTTGGGTCAGCCCCAGCATTTT. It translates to CASSKLGQPQHF.

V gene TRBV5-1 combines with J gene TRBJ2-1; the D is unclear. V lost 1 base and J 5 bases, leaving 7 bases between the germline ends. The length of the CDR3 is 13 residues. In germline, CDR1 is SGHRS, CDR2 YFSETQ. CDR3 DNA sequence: TGCGCCAGCAGCTTGTCTCCCGACAATGAGCAGTTCTTC. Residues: CASSLSPDNEQFF. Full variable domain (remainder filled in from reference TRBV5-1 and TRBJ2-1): KAGVTQTPRYLIKTRGQQVTLSCSPISGHRSVSWYQQTPGQGLQFLFEYFSETQRNKGNFPGRFSGRQFSNSRSEMNVSTLELGDSALYLCASSLSPDNEQFFGPGTRLTVL.

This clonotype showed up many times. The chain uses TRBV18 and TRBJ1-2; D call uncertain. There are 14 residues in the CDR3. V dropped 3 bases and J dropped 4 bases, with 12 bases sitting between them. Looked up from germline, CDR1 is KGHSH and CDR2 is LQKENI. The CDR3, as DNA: TGTGCCAGCTCACCCAAGCAGGCATCCTATGGCTACACCTTC. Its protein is CASSPKQASYGYTF.